These T cell receptor beta chains were read from a single sample in a study of Ad26.COV2.S vaccination and SARS-CoV-2 variants. Produced via immunoSEQ multiplex PCR; TCRdb's table is partial and in-frame only. The data show about 400,000 clones, with roughly nine tenths seen just once and around 3.4% held by the top ten. This sample comprised peripheral blood, obtained in a trial of Ad26.COV2.S vaccine versus placebo. Every receptor here comes from a person between 18 and 59 years old who received the Ad26.COV2.S COVID-19 vaccine or a placebo. Both conserved end residues are part of each CDR3. The D gene is left open where the match is weak. Only some rows state a clone size, as once, few, many or a class for expanded clones.

d_gene,len,j_gene,v_gene,abundance,CDR3aa,CDR3nt
TRBD1,13,TRBJ2-7,TRBV29-1,.,CSVEAGTAYGQYF,TGCAGCGTTGAAGCCGGGACAGCCTACGGGCAGTACTTC
.,14,TRBJ1-4,TRBV25-1,once,CASSDPRSIGKLFF,TGTGCCAGCAGTGACCCGCGCAGTATTGGAAAACTGTTTTTT
.,15,TRBJ1-5,TRBV7-9,.,CASSFGDGTSQPQHF,TGTGCCAGCAGCTTTGGGGATGGAACCTCCCAGCCCCAGCATTTT
.,13,TRBJ1-2,TRBV27,.,CASSSTGTYGYTF,TGTGCCAGCAGTTCTACAGGGACCTATGGCTACACCTTC
.,15,TRBJ1-4,TRBV18,.,CASSSLVATNEKLFF,TGTGCCAGCTCATCACTAGTTGCAACTAATGAAAAACTGTTTTTT
.,14,TRBJ1-1,TRBV15,.,CATSRDRVNTEAFF,TGTGCCACCAGCAGAGACCGAGTTAACACTGAAGCTTTCTTT
.,13,TRBJ2-1,TRBV21-1,.,CASSKWTCNEQFF,TGTGCCAGCAGCAAATGGACCTGCAATGAGCAGTTCTTC
.,15,TRBJ2-6,TRBV5-1,.,CASSSDTSGANVLTF,TGCGCCAGCAGCTCAGACACCTCTGGGGCCAACGTCCTGACTTTC
.,14,TRBJ1-1,TRBV4-3,.,CASSQADANTEAFF,TGCGCCAGCAGCCAAGCGGACGCAAACACTGAAGCTTTCTTT
TRBD1,14,TRBJ2-7,TRBV5-6,.,CASSLPGQRHEQYF,TGTGCCAGCAGCTTGCCGGGACAGCGCCACGAGCAGTACTTC
.,13,TRBJ2-7,TRBV12-3/TRBV12-4,once,CASSFGGPYEQYF,TGTGCCAGCAGTTTCGGGGGGCCCTACGAGCAGTACTTC
TRBD2,16,TRBJ2-7,TRBV4-1,.,CASSQTVGGSPYEQYF,TGCGCCAGCAGCCAGACCGTGGGAGGGTCACCATACGAGCAGTACTTC
.,14,TRBJ2-4,TRBV5-1,.,CASSLWVGDNIQYF,TGCGCCAGCAGCTTGTGGGTGGGGGATAACATTCAGTACTTC
.,14,TRBJ2-7,TRBV30,few,CAWSLETGPYEQYF,TGTGCCTGGAGTCTCGAGACAGGCCCCTACGAGCAGTACTTC
.,14,TRBJ2-7,TRBV7-9,once,CASSSPTASYEQYF,TGTGCCAGCAGCTCCCCGACAGCCTCCTACGAGCAGTACTTC
.,12,TRBJ2-1,TRBV11-1,once,CASSLEYNEQFF,TGTGCCAGCAGCTTAGAGTACAATGAGCAGTTCTTC
.,13,TRBJ2-5,TRBV3-1/TRBV3-2,once,CASSQAVQETQYF,TGTGCCAGCAGCCAAGCGGTACAAGAGACCCAGTACTTC
.,13,TRBJ1-1,TRBV7-9,.,CASSLGGGTEAFF,TGTGCCAGCAGCTTAGGGGGAGGCACTGAAGCTTTCTTT
.,15,TRBJ1-2,TRBV4-1,.,CASSHPVEGSYGYTF,TGCGCCAGCAGCCACCCCGTGGAGGGTTCCTATGGCTACACCTTC
.,12,TRBJ2-5,TRBV9,.,CASSQNGETQYF,TGTGCCAGCAGCCAGAACGGGGAGACCCAGTACTTC
TRBD1,13,TRBJ2-7,TRBV2,.,CASNRDRGDEQYF,TGTGCCAGTAACCGGGACAGGGGAGACGAGCAGTACTTC
TRBD2,16,TRBJ2-3,TRBV4-1,.,CASSQEWGSGGDTQYF,TGCGCCAGCAGCCAAGAATGGGGTAGCGGGGGAGATACGCAGTATTTT
.,15,TRBJ2-5,TRBV20-1,.,CSVSPRRTVQETQYF,TGCAGTGTTAGTCCCCGGAGGACAGTACAAGAGACCCAGTACTTC
.,16,TRBJ2-7,TRBV21-1,.,CASSKYASILSYEQYF,TGTGCCAGCAGCAAATACGCAAGTATCTTATCCTACGAGCAGTACTTC
TRBD1,16,TRBJ2-7,TRBV19,.,CASSNEATGMTYEQYF,TGTGCCAGTAGTAACGAGGCGACAGGGATGACCTACGAGCAGTACTTC
.,14,TRBJ1-1,TRBV4-1,.,CASSQASAGTEAFF,TGCGCCAGCAGCCAAGCCAGTGCGGGCACTGAAGCTTTCTTT
TRBD2,16,TRBJ2-1,TRBV6-1,once,CASSDLGLAGSNEQFF,TGTGCCAGCAGTGACCTGGGACTAGCGGGGTCCAATGAGCAGTTCTTC
.,16,TRBJ1-5,TRBV25-1,.,CASSVRATWGNQPQHF,TGTGCCAGCAGTGTCCGGGCTACGTGGGGTAATCAGCCCCAGCATTTT
TRBD1,16,TRBJ2-1,TRBV5-1,.,CASSPWPGTGINEQFF,TGCGCCAGCAGCCCATGGCCAGGGACAGGGATCAATGAGCAGTTCTTC
.,13,TRBJ1-3,TRBV7-2,.,CASGRPSGNTIYF,TGTGCCAGCGGCAGACCCTCTGGAAACACCATATATTTT
.,15,TRBJ2-1,TRBV9,.,CASRSDGGSYNEQFF,TGTGCCAGCAGATCGGACGGCGGCTCCTACAATGAGCAGTTCTTC
.,16,TRBJ1-5,TRBV6-6,.,CASSYFSTGSNQPQHF,TGTGCCAGCAGTTACTTTTCGACGGGGAGCAATCAGCCCCAGCATTTT
.,14,TRBJ1-3,TRBV20-1,.,CSASRSPGRNTIYF,TGCAGTGCTAGTAGAAGTCCAGGGAGAAACACCATATATTTT
.,14,TRBJ1-1,TRBV10-1,.,CASSGGNKIAEAFF,TGCGCCAGCAGTGGAGGGAACAAGATTGCTGAAGCTTTCTTT
.,14,TRBJ1-3,TRBV7-8,once,CASSLAGPGNTIYF,TGTGCCAGCAGCTTAGCAGGGCCTGGAAACACCATATATTTT
TRBD1,14,TRBJ1-5,TRBV19,.,CASNTGQHNQPQHF,TGTGCCAGTAACACGGGACAGCACAATCAGCCCCAGCATTTT
TRBD1,16,TRBJ2-5,TRBV25-1,.,CASSGSSGTGSETQYF,TGTGCCAGCAGTGGCTCTTCCGGGACAGGGAGTGAGACCCAGTACTTC
TRBD1,13,TRBJ1-1,TRBV6-5,.,CATSTGSSGEAFF,TGTGCCACCTCGACAGGGTCCTCGGGTGAAGCTTTCTTT
.,11,TRBJ1-6,TRBV2,few,CASRSGPPLHF,TGTGCCAGCAGGTCGGGGCCACCCCTCCACTTT
.,12,TRBJ2-1,TRBV4-1,few,CASSQGTHEQFF,TGCGCCAGCAGCCAGGGGACCCATGAGCAGTTCTTC
.,13,TRBJ1-5,TRBV29-1,.,CSVKPGPNQPQHF,TGCAGCGTTAAACCGGGGCCCAATCAGCCCCAGCATTTT
.,13,TRBJ2-7,TRBV6-5,few,CASRRSFFYEQYF,TGTGCCAGCAGGAGGAGTTTCTTCTACGAGCAGTACTTC
.,15,TRBJ2-1,TRBV5-1,.,CASSFAGITYNEQFF,TGCGCCAGCAGCTTTGCAGGAATTACCTACAATGAGCAGTTCTTC
TRBD1,14,TRBJ2-7,TRBV9,.,CASSVGTGAYEQYF,TGTGCCAGCAGCGTAGGGACAGGCGCCTACGAGCAGTACTTC
.,15,TRBJ1-5,TRBV18,.,CASSTVGQSNQPQHF,TGTGCCAGCTCTACCGTAGGGCAGAGTAATCAGCCCCAGCATTTT
.,15,TRBJ2-7,TRBV7-9,.,CASSRTNRVSYEQYF,TGTGCCAGCAGCCGAACCAACAGGGTTTCCTACGAGCAGTACTTC
.,16,TRBJ2-1,TRBV7-2,.,CASSLVLGRVYNEQFF,TGTGCCAGCAGCTTAGTCTTGGGCCGGGTATACAATGAGCAGTTCTTC
TRBD1,12,TRBJ1-1,TRBV27,.,CASSFGQGEAFF,TGTGCCAGCAGTTTCGGACAGGGTGAAGCTTTCTTT
.,17,TRBJ2-1,TRBV18,once,CASSPLHGGTYPNEQFF,TGTGCCAGCTCACCACTTCACGGGGGAACATATCCCAATGAGCAGTTCTTC
TRBD1,13,TRBJ1-2,TRBV19,once,CASRRDRNYGYTF,TGTGCCAGTAGGCGGGACAGAAACTATGGCTACACCTTC
.,14,TRBJ1-5,TRBV14,.,CASSQTGLNQPQHF,TGTGCCAGCAGCCAAACAGGGCTCAATCAGCCCCAGCATTTT